The 28 T cell receptor beta chains below were found in one sample sequenced in a study of shared clonotypes between healthy human individuals. Some clones are missing from TCRdb's copy, which holds only in-frame ones; the method was immunoSEQ multiplex PCR. The table includes over a million clones, approximately 98.5% detected once. Input material: naive CD4+ T cells sorted from blood. Subset in this sample: CD45RA+ positively selected. The receptors stem from a man in his thirties or forties in good health.

Details on this clone: Other DNA sequences from this sample encode an identical CDR3 as well. The J gene is TRBJ2-3, the V gene TRBV9; no reliable D call. With 2 bases removed from V and 3 bases from J, the gap between germline ends came to 10 bases. The CDR3 sequence is 14 residues long. Germline assignment: CDR1 SGDLS and CDR2 YYNGEE. This CDR3 is CASSVLQNTDTQYF. The CDR3 DNA reads TGTGCCAGCAGCGTTTTACAAAATACAGATACGCAGTATTTT.

The V gene is TRBV2, the J gene TRBJ1-1, with D possibly being TRBD1 (5 bases). This CDR3 is built from 12 residues. V shed 6 bases and J shed 1 base, with 6 bases lying between them. The germline gives CDR1 SNHLY, CDR2 FYNNEI. In nucleotides, the CDR3 is TGTGCCAGCAGGAGGGGGAACACTGAAGCTTTCTTT. Protein product: CASRRGNTEAFF.

The gene calls are TRBV18 and TRBJ2-3, with a weak D call TRBD2 (5 bases). The V and J ends lost 2 bases and 4 bases respectively, with 16 bases between them. CDR1 is KGHSH, CDR2 LQKENI, per germline. The CDR3 has 16 residues. CDR3 DNA sequence: TGTGCCAGCTCACCAACCGGGGAATTTTTCGCAGATACGCAGTATTTT. It is translated as CASSPTGEFFADTQYF. The variable domain in full, with the rest retrieved from reference TRBV18 and TRBJ2-3, is NAGVMQNPRHLVRRRGQEARLRCSPMKGHSHVYWYRQLPEEGLKFMVYLQKENIIDESGMPKERFSAEFPKEGPSILRIQQVVRGDSAAYFCASSPTGEFFADTQYFGPGTRLTVL.

The rearrangement links TRBV9 to TRBJ1-1; D gene unclear. Trimming removed 4 bases at V and 5 bases at J, with 9 bases between. The CDR3 extends over 12 amino acids. Germline CDR1 SGDLS, CDR2 YYNGEE. The CDR3, as DNA: TGTGCCAGCAGCTCATCCCGAACTGAAGCTTTCTTT. It translates to CASSSSRTEAFF. The full variable domain, its missing parts supplied by reference TRBV9 and TRBJ1-1, is DSGVTQTPKHLITATGQRVTLRCSPRSGDLSVYWYQQSLDQGLQFLIQYYNGEERAKGNILERFSAQQFPDLHSELNLSSLELGDSALYFCASSSSRTEAFFGQGTRLTVV.

The chain employs TRBV29-1 and TRBJ1-2; 9 positions agree with TRBD1. The CDR3 is made up of 15 amino acids. V shed 5 bases, J shed 4 bases, and the junction held 11 bases outside the gene matches. From germline, CDR1 is SQVTM and CDR2 ANQGSEA. Here the CDR3 DNA reads TGCAGCGTTCCAGGAGGCCGACAGGGGGGCTATGGCTACACCTTC. Its translation: CSVPGGRQGGYGYTF.

V usage is TRBV5-4 and J usage is TRBJ1-5; D is possibly TRBD1 (5 bases). The CDR3 is 14 residues long. Germline V gene data show CDR1 as SGHNT and CDR2 as YYREEE (reference sequence). The V end was cut by 1 base, the J end by 9 bases, with 14 bases between. CDR3 sequence reads: CASSLWGGAGPQHF. CDR3 DNA: TGTGCCAGCAGCTTGTGGGGAGGGGCCGGGCCCCAGCATTTT.

This chain connects TRBV6-5 to TRBJ2-7, with D maybe TRBD1 (5 bases). Germline assignment: CDR1 MNHEY and CDR2 SVGAGI. V dropped 5 bases and J dropped 2 bases, with 16 bases sitting between them. The CDR3 runs 15 residues. The CDR3 sequence is CASSPQGTPTYEQYF. The CDR3 DNA follows: TGTGCCAGCAGTCCGCAGGGAACTCCTACCTACGAGCAGTACTTC.

This chain uses TRBV9 with TRBJ2-3, with 15 bases fitting TRBD2. This CDR3 comprises 17 residues. V was pared by 4 bases and J by 2 bases, with 5 bases of the junction left unmatched. Germline V gene data show CDR1 as SGDLS and CDR2 as YYNGEE. The CDR3 is CASSHGTSGRTTDTQYF. The CDR3 DNA is TGTGCCAGCAGCCATGGGACTAGCGGGAGGACCACAGATACGCAGTATTTT. The whole variable domain, filled in from reference TRBV9 and TRBJ2-3, reads DSGVTQTPKHLITATGQRVTLRCSPRSGDLSVYWYQQSLDQGLQFLIQYYNGEERAKGNILERFSAQQFPDLHSELNLSSLELGDSALYFCASSHGTSGRTTDTQYFGPGTRLTVL.

The chain couples TRBV15 to TRBJ1-4; unclear D gene. CDR3 length: 16 residues. Between the trimmed V and J ends, which lost 0 bases and 0 bases, there was a span of 8 bases. Per the germline V gene, CDR1 is LNHNV and CDR2 is YYDKDF (reference sequence). CDR3 nucleotide sequence: TGTGCCACCAGCAGAGATGTTGGAACAACTAATGAAAAACTGTTTTTT. Translated: CATSRDVGTTNEKLFF.

The chain joins TRBV28 to TRBJ1-1, with D possibly being TRBD1 (5 bases). V lost 3 bases to trimming and J lost 0 bases, with 17 bases between them. The germline gives CDR1 MDHEN, CDR2 SYDVKM. This CDR3 has 17 residues. The CDR3 is CASSFEGPLGVNTEAFF. The CDR3, as DNA: TGTGCCAGCAGTTTTGAGGGACCTTTGGGGGTGAACACTGAAGCTTTCTTT.

The chain joins TRBV7-9 to TRBJ2-7; D could derive from TRBD1 or TRBD2 (5 bases each). The CDR3 contains 13 residues. Looked up from germline, CDR1 is SEHNR and CDR2 is FQNEAQ (reference sequence). V was shortened by 4 bases and J by 7 bases, with 14 bases between the two germline ends. The CDR3 spells CASSSRDPLEQYF. The CDR3 region has the DNA TGTGCCAGCAGCTCACGGGACCCCCTTGAGCAGTACTTC. Full variable domain (missing parts from reference TRBV7-9 and TRBJ2-7): DTGVSQNPRHKITKRGQNVTFRCDPISEHNRLYWYRQTLGQGPEFLTYFQNEAQLEKSRLLSDRFSAERPKGSFSTLEIQRTEQGDSAMYLCASSSRDPLEQYFGPGTRLTVT.

CDR3 bases: TGTGCCAGCAGCCAAGGTCTAGCGGGAGGAACCGGGGAGCTGTTTTTT. It codes for CASSQGLAGGTGELFF. V usage is TRBV4-2 and J usage is TRBJ2-2; 11 nucleotides line up with TRBD2. From germline, CDR1 is LGHNA and CDR2 YNFKEQ. J was trimmed by 5 bases and V by 1 base; bases with no gene match: 3. The CDR3 extends over 16 amino acids.

CDR3 sequence reads: CASSPGTGYEQYF. The CDR3 DNA reads TGTGCCAGCAGCCCCGGGACTGGCTACGAGCAGTACTTC. J is TRBJ2-7 and V is TRBV6-5; a possible D gene is TRBD2 (6 bases). Trimming stripped 6 bases from V and 3 bases from J, with 12 bases between. There are 13 residues in the CDR3. The germline V gene encodes CDR1 MNHEY and CDR2 SVGAGI.

The chain couples TRBV7-9 to TRBJ1-3; D gene unclear. The V gene's germline CDR1 is SEHNR and CDR2 FQNEAQ (reference sequence). Between the trimmed V and J ends, which lost 4 bases and 0 bases, there was a span of 13 bases. The CDR3 covers 16 residues. The CDR3, as DNA: TGTGCCAGCAGCTATCATCGGCGGGGCTCTGGAAACACCATATATTTT. This sequence encodes CASSYHRRGSGNTIYF.

The CDR3 is CATSRDGQGTLGTQYF. The CDR3 DNA reads TGTGCCACCAGCAGAGATGGCCAGGGGACCTTAGGTACGCAGTATTTT. This chain joins TRBV15 and TRBJ2-3, with D perhaps matching TRBD1 (6 bases). Trimming shortened V by 0 bases and J by 8 bases, and 18 bases separated the two germline ends. This CDR3 is 16 amino acids long. CDR1 and CDR2 (germline): LNHNV, YYDKDF (reference sequence).

V usage is TRBV27 and J usage is TRBJ1-5; TRBD1 might be the D (5 bases). Germline values: CDR1 MNHEY, CDR2 SMNVEV (reference sequence). Trimming shortened V by 3 bases and J by 1 base, and 16 bases separated the two germline ends. The CDR3 has 17 residues. For the CDR3, the DNA is TGTGCCAGCAGTTTTCGGCAGGGAGGAGGCAGCAATCAGCCCCAGCATTTT. Translation: CASSFRQGGGSNQPQHF.

This clone has only one observation. V and J are TRBV7-9 and TRBJ2-6; D could derive from TRBD1 or TRBD2 (6 bases each). V was cut by 0 bases and J by 4 bases, with 13 bases left in between. Germline V gene lookup returns CDR1 SEHNR and CDR2 FQNEAQ (reference sequence). CDR3 length equals 17 residues. The CDR3 spells CASSLATGATGANVLTF. The CDR3 nucleotides read TGTGCCAGCAGCTTAGCAACGGGGGCTACCGGGGCCAACGTCCTGACTTTC.

The V call is TRBV30, the J call TRBJ2-2; D is possibly TRBD2 (6 bases). The V end was cut by 5 bases, the J end by 8 bases, with 15 bases between. The CDR3 is made up of 13 amino acids. Germline loops: CDR1 GTSNPN, CDR2 SVGIG (reference sequence). As DNA, the CDR3 is TGTGCCTGGGCGGGACTCCAGTTTGGGGAGCTGTTTTTT. It yields the protein CAWAGLQFGELFF.

J is TRBJ2-1 and V is TRBV7-7; tentatively, D is TRBD2 (6 bases). V shed 5 bases and J shed 1 base, with 15 bases lying between them. The V gene's germline CDR1 is SSHAT and CDR2 FNYEAQ (reference sequence). CDR3 length: 16 residues. The CDR3 coding sequence is TGTGCCAGCAGCCCAACCTTAGCGGAATCCTACAATGAGCAGTTCTTC. It is translated as CASSPTLAESYNEQFF.

This clone was detected once. The chain joins TRBV29-1 to TRBJ1-1, with a possible D match to TRBD1 (5 bases). Germline CDR1 is SQVTM and CDR2 is ANQGSEA. V dropped 4 bases and J dropped 4 bases, with 10 bases sitting between them. The CDR3 runs 12 residues. CDR3 protein: CSVVGASTEAFF. CDR3 sequence (DNA): TGCAGCGTTGTCGGGGCTTCCACTGAAGCTTTCTTT.

The V call is TRBV5-1, the J call TRBJ2-1, with D perhaps matching TRBD1 or TRBD2 (5 bases each). Between the trimmed V and J ends, which lost 4 bases and 8 bases, there was a span of 10 bases. This CDR3 region has 12 residues. Germline V lookup: CDR1 SGHRS, CDR2 YFSETQ. The CDR3 loop is CASSLPGHEQFF. The CDR3 nucleotides are TGCGCCAGCAGCCTGCCGGGACATGAGCAGTTCTTC.

The chain carries TRBV7-9 and TRBJ2-4; the D is unclear. The CDR3 is made up of 15 amino acids. Germline V lookup: CDR1 SEHNR, CDR2 FQNEAQ (reference sequence). V lost 2 bases to trimming and J lost 0 bases, with 8 bases between them. CDR3 in DNA: TGTGCCAGCAGCTTAAGGTCGGGAGCCAAAAACATTCAGTACTTC. This translates into CASSLRSGAKNIQYF.

V and J are TRBV28 and TRBJ2-7, with D perhaps TRBD2 (5 bases). The germline gives CDR1 MDHEN, CDR2 SYDVKM. This CDR3 has 16 amino acids. V lost 2 bases and J lost 7, with 21 bases in between. This CDR3 reads CASSLLLAPSPEEQYF. The CDR3 coding sequence is TGTGCCAGCAGTTTACTATTAGCGCCTAGCCCCGAGGAGCAGTACTTC.

For the CDR3, the DNA is TGTGCCAGCAGTTTGGGCGGGGGCGGCGGGGAGCTGTTTTTT. Translation: CASSLGGGGGELFF. The J gene is TRBJ2-2, the V gene TRBV28; D is possibly TRBD2 (7 bases). CDR3 size: 14 residues. The germline CDR1 and CDR2 sequences are MDHEN and SYDVKM. With 3 bases removed from V and 7 bases from J, the gap between germline ends came to 12 bases.

This clone was recorded once. J is TRBJ1-5 and V is TRBV5-5; D may be TRBD1 (6 bases). Trimming removed 4 bases from V and 0 bases from J, with 14 bases in between. This CDR3 is built from 16 residues. Germline V lookup: CDR1 SGHKS, CDR2 YYEKEE (reference sequence). CDR3 nucleotides: TGTGCCAGCAGCCTTACAGGGATCAATAGCAATCAGCCCCAGCATTTT. This translates into CASSLTGINSNQPQHF.

The chain has TRBV7-9 and TRBJ1-1, with D possibly TRBD1 on 5 matching bases. The germline V and J ends were trimmed by 0 bases and 0 bases, with 11 bases remaining between them. The germline gives CDR1 SEHNR, CDR2 FQNEAQ (reference sequence). CDR3 size: 16 residues. CDR3: CASSLATGTVNTEAFF. In DNA, the CDR3 is TGTGCCAGCAGCTTAGCGACCGGGACGGTGAACACTGAAGCTTTCTTT.

The CDR3 region has the DNA TGTGCCAGCACCCGACCGGGACTAGCGGGAACCGGGGAGCTGTTTTTT. Its protein is CASTRPGLAGTGELFF. V is TRBV27 and J is TRBJ2-2; TRBD2 matches 13 bases. Germline V gene sequence: CDR1 MNHEY, CDR2 SMNVEV (reference sequence). This CDR3 comprises 16 residues. Germline trimming cut 7 bases from V and 5 bases from J; bases unmatched to any gene: 7.

The chain uses TRBV28 and TRBJ1-3; D ambiguous. The length of the CDR3 is 15 residues. The V and J ends lost 2 bases and 2 bases respectively, with 10 bases between them. Per germline, CDR1 MDHEN and CDR2 SYDVKM. The CDR3 bases are TGTGCCAGCAGTTTAATTTCCACGACTGGAAACACCATATATTTT. As protein: CASSLISTTGNTIYF.